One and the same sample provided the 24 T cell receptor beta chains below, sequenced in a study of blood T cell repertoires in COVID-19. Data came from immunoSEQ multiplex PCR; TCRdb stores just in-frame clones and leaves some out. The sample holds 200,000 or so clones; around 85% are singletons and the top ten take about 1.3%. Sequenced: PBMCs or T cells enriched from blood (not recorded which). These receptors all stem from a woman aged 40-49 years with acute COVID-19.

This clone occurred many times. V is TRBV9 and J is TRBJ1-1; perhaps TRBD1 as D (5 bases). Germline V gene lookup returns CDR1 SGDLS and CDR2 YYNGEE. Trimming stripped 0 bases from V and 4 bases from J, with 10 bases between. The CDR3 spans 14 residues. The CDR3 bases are TGTGCCAGCAGCGTAGAATGGGGGGGCACTGAAGCTTTCTTT. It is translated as CASSVEWGGTEAFF.

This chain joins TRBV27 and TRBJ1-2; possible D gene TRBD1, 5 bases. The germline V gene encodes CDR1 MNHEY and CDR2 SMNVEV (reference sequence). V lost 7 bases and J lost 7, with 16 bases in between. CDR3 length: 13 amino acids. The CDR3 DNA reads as TGTGCCAGCACCTCCTCAGGGTTGGGTGGCTACACCTTC. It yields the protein CASTSSGLGGYTF.

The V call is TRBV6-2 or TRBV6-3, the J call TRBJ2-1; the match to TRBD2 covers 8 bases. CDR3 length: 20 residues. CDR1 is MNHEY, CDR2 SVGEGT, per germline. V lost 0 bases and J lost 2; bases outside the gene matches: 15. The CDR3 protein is CASSYSTVGGSGAPYNEQFF. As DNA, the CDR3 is TGTGCCAGCAGTTACTCGACAGTTGGGGGTAGCGGGGCCCCCTACAATGAGCAGTTCTTC.

CDR3 sequence (DNA): TGTGCCAGCAGCCAAGCCCGGGATGATCAGCCCCAGCATTTT. Its translation: CASSQARDDQPQHF. The V gene is TRBV4-2, the J gene TRBJ1-5; D remains ambiguous. Trimming cost V 1 base and J 5 bases, with 9 bases left between them. Germline CDR1 reads LGHNA; CDR2 reads YNFKEQ. This CDR3 has 14 residues.

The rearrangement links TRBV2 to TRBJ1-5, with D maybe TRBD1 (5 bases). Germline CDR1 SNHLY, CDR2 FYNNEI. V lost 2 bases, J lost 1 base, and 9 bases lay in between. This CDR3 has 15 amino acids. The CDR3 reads CASSERGLSNQPQHF. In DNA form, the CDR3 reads TGTGCCAGCAGTGAACGGGGGTTAAGCAATCAGCCCCAGCATTTT.

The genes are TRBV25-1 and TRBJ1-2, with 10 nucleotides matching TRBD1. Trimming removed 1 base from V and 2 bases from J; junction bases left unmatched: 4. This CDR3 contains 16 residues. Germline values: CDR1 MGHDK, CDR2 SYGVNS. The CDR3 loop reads CASSEFGTGENYGYTF. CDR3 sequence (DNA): TGTGCCAGCAGTGAATTTGGGACAGGGGAAAACTATGGCTACACCTTC.

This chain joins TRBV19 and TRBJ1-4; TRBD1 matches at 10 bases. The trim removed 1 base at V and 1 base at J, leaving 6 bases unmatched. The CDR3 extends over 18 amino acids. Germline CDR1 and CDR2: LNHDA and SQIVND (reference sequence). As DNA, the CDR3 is TGTGCCAGTAGTATAGGGGACAGGGGAGGAGAAACTAATGAAAAACTGTTTTTT. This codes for CASSIGDRGGETNEKLFF.

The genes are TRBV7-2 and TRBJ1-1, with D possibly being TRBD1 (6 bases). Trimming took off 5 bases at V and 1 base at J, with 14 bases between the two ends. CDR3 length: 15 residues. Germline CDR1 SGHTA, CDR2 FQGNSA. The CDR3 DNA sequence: TGTGCCAGCAGCCCAGGTGGGGGCCAGAACACTGAAGCTTTCTTT. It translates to CASSPGGGQNTEAFF.

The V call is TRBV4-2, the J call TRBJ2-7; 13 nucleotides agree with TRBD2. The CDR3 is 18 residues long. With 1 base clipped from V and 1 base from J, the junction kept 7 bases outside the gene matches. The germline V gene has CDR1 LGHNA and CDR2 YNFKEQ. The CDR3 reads CASSQGTSGSTGSYEQYF. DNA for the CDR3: TGTGCCAGCAGCCAAGGGACTAGCGGGAGTACAGGGTCCTACGAGCAGTACTTC.

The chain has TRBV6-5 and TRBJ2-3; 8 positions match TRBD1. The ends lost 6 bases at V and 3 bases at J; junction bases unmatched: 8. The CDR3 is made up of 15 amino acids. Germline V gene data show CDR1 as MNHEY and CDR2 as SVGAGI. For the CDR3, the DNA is TGTGCCAGCAGCTCGACAGGGGCGGGAACAGATACGCAGTATTTT. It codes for CASSSTGAGTDTQYF.

CDR3 region: CASSLGSRGINTEAFF. CDR3 DNA: TGTGCCAGCAGCCTGGGGTCCAGGGGGATTAACACTGAAGCTTTCTTT. This chain uses TRBV14 with TRBJ1-1; 7 bases line up with TRBD1. The CDR3 length is 16 residues. Germline lookup yields CDR1 SGHDN and CDR2 FVKESK. With V trimmed by 4 bases and J by 2 bases, 10 bases remained unmatched.

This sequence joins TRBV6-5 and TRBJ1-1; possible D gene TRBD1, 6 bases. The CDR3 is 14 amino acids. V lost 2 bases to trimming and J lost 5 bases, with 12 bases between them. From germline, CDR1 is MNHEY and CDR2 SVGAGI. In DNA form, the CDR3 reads TGTGCCAGCAGTTACGGCAGGGGAAGGACTGAAGCTTTCTTT. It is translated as CASSYGRGRTEAFF.

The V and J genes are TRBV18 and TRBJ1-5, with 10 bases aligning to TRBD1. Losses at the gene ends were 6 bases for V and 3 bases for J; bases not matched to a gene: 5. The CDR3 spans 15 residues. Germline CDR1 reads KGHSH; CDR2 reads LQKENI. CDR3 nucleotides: TGTGCCAGCTCGCTCGGACAGGGGGTCAATCAGCCCCAGCATTTT. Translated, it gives CASSLGQGVNQPQHF.

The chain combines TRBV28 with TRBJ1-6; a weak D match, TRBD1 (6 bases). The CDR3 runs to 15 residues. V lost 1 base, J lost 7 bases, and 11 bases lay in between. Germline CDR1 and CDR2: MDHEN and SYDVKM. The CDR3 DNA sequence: TGTGCCAGCAGTTTATCAGGGGCTGAAAATTCACCCCTCCACTTT. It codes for CASSLSGAENSPLHF.

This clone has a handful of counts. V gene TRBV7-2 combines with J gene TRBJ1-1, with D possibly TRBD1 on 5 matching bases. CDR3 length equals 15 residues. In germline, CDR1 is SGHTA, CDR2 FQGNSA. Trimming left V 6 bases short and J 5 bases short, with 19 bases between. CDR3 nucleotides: TGTGCCAGCAGATACTTAATGGGCAGGGAAACTGAAGCTTTCTTT. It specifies CASRYLMGRETEAFF.

CDR3 loop: CASRGQDRSGPQHF. The CDR3, as DNA: TGTGCCAGCAGGGGACAGGACCGAAGTGGGCCCCAGCATTTT. The chain employs TRBV2 and TRBJ1-5, with 8 bases identical to TRBD1. The CDR3 runs 14 residues. The V gene end was trimmed by 6 bases and the J gene end by 9 bases; junction bases not matched to a gene: 10. Per the germline V gene, CDR1 is SNHLY and CDR2 is FYNNEI.

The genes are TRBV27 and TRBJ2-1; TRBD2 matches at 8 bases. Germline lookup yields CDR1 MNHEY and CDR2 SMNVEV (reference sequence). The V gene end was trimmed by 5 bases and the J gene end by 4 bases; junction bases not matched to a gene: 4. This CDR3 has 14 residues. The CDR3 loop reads CASSSSGEYNEQFF. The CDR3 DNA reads TGTGCCAGCAGTAGTAGCGGGGAGTACAATGAGCAGTTCTTC.

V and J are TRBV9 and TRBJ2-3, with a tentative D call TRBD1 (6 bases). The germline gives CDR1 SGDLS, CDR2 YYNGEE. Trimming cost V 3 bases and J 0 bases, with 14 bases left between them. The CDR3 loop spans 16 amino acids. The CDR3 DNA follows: TGTGCCAGCAGCGCCTCCGGGACAAAGAGCACAGATACGCAGTATTTT. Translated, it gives CASSASGTKSTDTQYF.

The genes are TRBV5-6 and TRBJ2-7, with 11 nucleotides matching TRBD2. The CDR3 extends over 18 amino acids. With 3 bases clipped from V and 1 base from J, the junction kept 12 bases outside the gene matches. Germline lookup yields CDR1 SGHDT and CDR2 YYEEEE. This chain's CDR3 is CASSSRLAGNKRSYEQYF. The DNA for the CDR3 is TGTGCCAGCAGCTCCCGACTAGCGGGGAACAAGAGATCCTACGAGCAGTACTTC.

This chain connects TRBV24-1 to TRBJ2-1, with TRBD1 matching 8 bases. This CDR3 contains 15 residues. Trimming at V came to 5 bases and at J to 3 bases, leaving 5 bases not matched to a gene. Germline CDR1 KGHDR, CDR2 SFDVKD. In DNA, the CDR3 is TGTGCCACCAGTGCCCCAGGGGGCGTCTACAATGAGCAGTTCTTC. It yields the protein CATSAPGGVYNEQFF.

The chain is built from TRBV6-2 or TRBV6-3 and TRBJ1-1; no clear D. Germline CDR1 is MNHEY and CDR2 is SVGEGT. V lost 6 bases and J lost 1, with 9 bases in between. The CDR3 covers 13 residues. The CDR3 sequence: CASSRAGNTEAFF. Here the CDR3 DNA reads TGTGCCAGCAGCCGGGCAGGGAACACTGAAGCTTTCTTT.

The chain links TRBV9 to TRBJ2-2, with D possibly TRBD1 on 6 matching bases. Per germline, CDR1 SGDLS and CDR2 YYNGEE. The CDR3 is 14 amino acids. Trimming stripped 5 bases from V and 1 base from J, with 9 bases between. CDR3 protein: CASRGTMNTGELFF. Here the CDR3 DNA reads TGTGCCAGCAGGGGGACAATGAACACCGGGGAGCTGTTTTTT. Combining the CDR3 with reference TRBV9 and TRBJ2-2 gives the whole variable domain DSGVTQTPKHLITATGQRVTLRCSPRSGDLSVYWYQQSLDQGLQFLIQYYNGEERAKGNILERFSAQQFPDLHSELNLSSLELGDSALYFCASRGTMNTGELFFGEGSRLTVL.

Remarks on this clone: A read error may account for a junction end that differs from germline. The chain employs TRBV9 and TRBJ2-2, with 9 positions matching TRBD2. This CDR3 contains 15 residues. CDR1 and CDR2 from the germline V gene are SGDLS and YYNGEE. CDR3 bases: TGTGCCCGCAGCGCGGGGGGGATGGCTACCGGGGAGCTGTTTTTT. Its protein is CARSAGGMATGELFF.

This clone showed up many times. This CDR3 reads CASSSLHDSRTDTQYF. The CDR3 nucleotides read TGTGCCAGCAGCTCTCTCCATGACTCAAGGACAGATACGCAGTATTTT. The rearrangement uses TRBV7-9 and TRBJ2-3; D uncertain. CDR1 is SEHNR and CDR2 is FQNEAQ in the germline V gene (reference sequence). CDR3 length: 16 amino acids. V lost 4 bases, J lost 3 bases, and 17 bases lay in between.